This section outlines one T cell receptor beta chain sequence together with its context. Its antigen is unknown. This specimen belongs to a study of cytomegalovirus exposure and HLA in healthy donors. Study observations and caveats: One later analysis reportedly identified an Asian-associated ancestry cluster that showed fewer N-insertions than the roughly 600-donor mean. Clonal expansion was found to be greater in HLA-associated TCR beta chains than in equally common others in a later analysis.

The CDR3 covers 14 residues. The V and J ends lost 4 bases and 7 bases, in that order; junction bases with no gene match: 3. Looked up from germline, CDR1 is SGHRS and CDR2 is YFSETQ. Primers for the PCR totalled 60 Vbeta and 13 Jbeta. Measured with immunoSEQ multiplex PCR; TCRdb has only the in-frame clones, and not every one. The sample lists roughly 240,000 clones, 85% occurring once. Input material: PBMCs. The sequence came from a girl aged 2-9 years in good health and CMV-seronegative. The chain links TRBV5-1 to TRBJ1-4; 11 nucleotides match TRBD1. The CDR3 coding sequence is TGCGCCAGCAGCCACGGACAGGGGGCTGAAAAACTGTTTTTT. This encodes CASSHGQGAEKLFF.